This T cell receptor beta chain was sequenced in a study of cytomegalovirus exposure and HLA in healthy donors. With 60 Vbeta and 13 Jbeta primers, the PCR was carried out. Profiled with immunoSEQ multiplex PCR; TCRdb holds only in-frame clones, not every one. The sample shows fewer than 200,000 clones, roughly 77% of them seen only once. All the people who gave samples were healthy bone marrow donors. In the case of this clone: Antigen specificity is unknown.

Study results and limitations: With DRB1 most and HLA-C fewest, TCR association rates differed between HLA loci in a later analysis.

The receptor's source is a male donor in good health and CMV-seronegative. The sample consisted of PBMCs.

CDR3 in amino acids: CASSLATSGPTDTQYF. In DNA form, the CDR3 reads TGCGCCAGCAGCTTGGCGACTAGCGGGCCCACAGATACGCAGTATTTT. This chain joins TRBV5-1 and TRBJ2-3; TRBD2 aligns across 10 bases. CDR1 is SGHRS, CDR2 YFSETQ, per germline. The CDR3 is 16 residues long. Trimming cost V 0 bases and J 2 bases; bases outside gene matches: 3.